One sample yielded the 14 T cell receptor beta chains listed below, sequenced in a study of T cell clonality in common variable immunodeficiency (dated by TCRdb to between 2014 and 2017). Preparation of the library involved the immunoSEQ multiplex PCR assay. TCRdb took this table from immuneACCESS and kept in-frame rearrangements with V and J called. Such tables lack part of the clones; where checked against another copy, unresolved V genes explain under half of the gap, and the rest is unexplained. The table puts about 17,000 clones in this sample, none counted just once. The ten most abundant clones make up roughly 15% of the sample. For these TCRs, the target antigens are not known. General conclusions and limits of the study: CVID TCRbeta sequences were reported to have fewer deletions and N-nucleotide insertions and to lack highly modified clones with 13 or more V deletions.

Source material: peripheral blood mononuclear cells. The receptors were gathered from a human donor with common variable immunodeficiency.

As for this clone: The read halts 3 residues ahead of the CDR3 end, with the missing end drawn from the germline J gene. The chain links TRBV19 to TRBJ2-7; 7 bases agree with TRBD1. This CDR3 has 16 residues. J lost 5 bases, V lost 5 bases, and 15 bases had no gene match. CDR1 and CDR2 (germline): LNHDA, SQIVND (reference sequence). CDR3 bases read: TGTGCCAGTAGTGCCCAAAGGGACAGCCGTCTCCACGAG. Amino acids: CASSAQRDSRLHE. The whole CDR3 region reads CASSAQRDSRLHEQYF.

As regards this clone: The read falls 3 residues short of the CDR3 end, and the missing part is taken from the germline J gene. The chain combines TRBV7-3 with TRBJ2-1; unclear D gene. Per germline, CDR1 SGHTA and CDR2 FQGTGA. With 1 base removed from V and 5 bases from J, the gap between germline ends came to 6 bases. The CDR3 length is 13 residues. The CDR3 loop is CASSLSQNNEQFF. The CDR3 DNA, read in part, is TGTGCCAGCAGCTTAAGTCAAAACAATGAG.

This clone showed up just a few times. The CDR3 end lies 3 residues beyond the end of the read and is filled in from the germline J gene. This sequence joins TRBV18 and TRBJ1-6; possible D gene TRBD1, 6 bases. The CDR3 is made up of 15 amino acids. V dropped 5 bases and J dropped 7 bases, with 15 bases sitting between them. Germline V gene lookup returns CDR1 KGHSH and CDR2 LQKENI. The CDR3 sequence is CASSSVPGANSPLHF. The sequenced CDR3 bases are TGTGCCAGCTCAAGTGTCCCAGGGGCCAATTCACCC.

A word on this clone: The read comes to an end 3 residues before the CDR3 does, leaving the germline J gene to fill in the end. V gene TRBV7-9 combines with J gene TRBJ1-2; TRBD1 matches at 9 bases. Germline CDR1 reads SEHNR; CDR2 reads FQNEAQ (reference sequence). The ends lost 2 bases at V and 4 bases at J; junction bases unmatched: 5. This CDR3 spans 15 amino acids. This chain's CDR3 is CASSLTNRGLYGYTF. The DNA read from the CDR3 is TGTGCCAGCAGCTTAACGAACAGGGGGCTCTATGGC.

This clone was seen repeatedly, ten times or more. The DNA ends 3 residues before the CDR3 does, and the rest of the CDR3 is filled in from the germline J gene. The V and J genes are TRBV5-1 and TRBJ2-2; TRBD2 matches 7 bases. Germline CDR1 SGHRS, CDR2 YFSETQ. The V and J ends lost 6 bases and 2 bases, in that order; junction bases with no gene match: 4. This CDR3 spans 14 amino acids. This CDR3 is CASKSGDNTGELFF. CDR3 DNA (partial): TGCGCCAGCAAAAGCGGGGATAACACCGGGGAG.

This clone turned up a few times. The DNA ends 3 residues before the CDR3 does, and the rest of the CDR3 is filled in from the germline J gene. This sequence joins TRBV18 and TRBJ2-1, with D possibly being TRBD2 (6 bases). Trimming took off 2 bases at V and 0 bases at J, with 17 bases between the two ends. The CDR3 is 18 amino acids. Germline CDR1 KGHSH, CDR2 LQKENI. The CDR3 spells CASSPLVQRVSSYNEQFF. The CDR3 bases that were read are TGTGCCAGCTCACCATTAGTTCAGCGGGTTAGCTCCTACAATGAG. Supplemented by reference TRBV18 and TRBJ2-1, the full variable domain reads NAGVMQNPRHLVRRRGQEARLRCSPMKGHSHVYWYRQLPEEGLKFMVYLQKENIIDESGMPKERFSAEFPKEGPSILRIQQVVRGDSAAYFCASSPLVQRVSSYNEQFFGPGTRLTVL.

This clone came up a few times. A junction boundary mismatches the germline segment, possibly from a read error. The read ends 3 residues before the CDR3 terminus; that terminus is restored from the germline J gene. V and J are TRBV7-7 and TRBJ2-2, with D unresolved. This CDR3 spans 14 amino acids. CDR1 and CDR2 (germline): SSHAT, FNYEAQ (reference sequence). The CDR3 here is CASSLGLSTGELFF. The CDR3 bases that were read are TGTGCTAGCAGCTTAGGGCTGTCCACCGGGGAG.

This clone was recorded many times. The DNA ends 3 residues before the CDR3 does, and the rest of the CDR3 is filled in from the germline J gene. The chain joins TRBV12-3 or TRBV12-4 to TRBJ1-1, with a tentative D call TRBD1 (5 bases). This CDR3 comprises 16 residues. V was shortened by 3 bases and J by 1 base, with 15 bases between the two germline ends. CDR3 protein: CASSFGAGQGNTEAFF. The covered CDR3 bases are TGTGCCAGCAGTTTTGGGGCTGGGCAGGGGAACACTGAA.

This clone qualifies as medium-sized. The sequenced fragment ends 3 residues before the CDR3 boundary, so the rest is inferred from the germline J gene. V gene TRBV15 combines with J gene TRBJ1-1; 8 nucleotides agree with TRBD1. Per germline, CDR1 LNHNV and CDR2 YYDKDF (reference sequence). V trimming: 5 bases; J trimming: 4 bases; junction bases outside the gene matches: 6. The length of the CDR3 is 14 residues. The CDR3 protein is CATSWDRKGTEAFF. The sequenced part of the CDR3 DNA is TGTGCCACCAGCTGGGACAGGAAGGGCACTGAA.

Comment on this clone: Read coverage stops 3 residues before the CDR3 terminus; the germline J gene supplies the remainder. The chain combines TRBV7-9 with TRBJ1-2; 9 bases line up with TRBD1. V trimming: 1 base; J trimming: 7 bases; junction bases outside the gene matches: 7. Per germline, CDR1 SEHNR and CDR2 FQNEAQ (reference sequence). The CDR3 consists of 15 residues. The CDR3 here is CASSLGTGVNFGYTF. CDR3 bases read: TGTGCCAGCAGCTTAGGGACAGGGGTGAATTTTGGC.

The sequenced part of the CDR3 DNA is TGTGCCAGTAGTATGACAGGGCTAGGGGATGGC. Translating gives CASSMTGLGDG. The whole CDR3 protein reads CASSMTGLGDGYTF. The gene calls are TRBV19 and TRBJ1-2; 7 positions agree with TRBD1. The CDR3 end lies 3 residues beyond the end of the read and is filled in from the germline J gene. Unmatched junction bases numbered 7, after V lost 3 bases and J lost 6 bases. CDR1 and CDR2 (germline): LNHDA, SQIVND (reference sequence). The CDR3 is made up of 14 amino acids.

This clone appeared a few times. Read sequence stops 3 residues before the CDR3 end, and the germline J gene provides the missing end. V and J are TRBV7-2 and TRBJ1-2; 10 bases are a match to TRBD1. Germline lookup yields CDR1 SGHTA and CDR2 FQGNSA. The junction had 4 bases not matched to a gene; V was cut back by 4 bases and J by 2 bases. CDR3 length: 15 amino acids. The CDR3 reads CASSSQGQGNYGYTF. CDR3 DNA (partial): TGTGCCAGCAGCTCCCAGGGACAGGGGAACTATGGC.

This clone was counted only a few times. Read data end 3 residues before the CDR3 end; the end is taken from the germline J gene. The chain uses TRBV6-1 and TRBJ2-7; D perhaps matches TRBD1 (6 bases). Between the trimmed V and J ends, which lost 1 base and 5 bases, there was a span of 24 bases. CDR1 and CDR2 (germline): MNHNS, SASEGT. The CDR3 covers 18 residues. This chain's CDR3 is CASSEDLLVGQGIDEQYF. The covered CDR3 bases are TGTGCCAGCAGTGAAGACCTTCTCGTGGGGCAGGGGATTGACGAG.

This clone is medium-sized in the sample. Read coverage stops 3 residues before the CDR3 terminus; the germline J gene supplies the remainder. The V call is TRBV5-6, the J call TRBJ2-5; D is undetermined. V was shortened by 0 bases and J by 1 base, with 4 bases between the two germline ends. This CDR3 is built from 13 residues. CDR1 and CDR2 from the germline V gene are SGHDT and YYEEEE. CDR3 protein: CASSLDFQETQYF. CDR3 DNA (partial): TGTGCCAGCAGCTTGGACTTCCAAGAGACC.